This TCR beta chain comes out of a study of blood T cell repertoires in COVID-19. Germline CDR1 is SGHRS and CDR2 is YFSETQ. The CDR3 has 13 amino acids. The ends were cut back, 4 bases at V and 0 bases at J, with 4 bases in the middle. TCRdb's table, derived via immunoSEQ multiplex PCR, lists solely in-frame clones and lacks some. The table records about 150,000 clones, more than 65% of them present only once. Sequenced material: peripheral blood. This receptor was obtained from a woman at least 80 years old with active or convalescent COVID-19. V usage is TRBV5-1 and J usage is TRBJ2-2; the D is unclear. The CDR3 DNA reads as TGCGCCAGCAGCGTAACGAACACCGGGGAGCTGTTTTTT. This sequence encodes CASSVTNTGELFF. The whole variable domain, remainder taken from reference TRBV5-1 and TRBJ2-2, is KAGVTQTPRYLIKTRGQQVTLSCSPISGHRSVSWYQQTPGQGLQFLFEYFSETQRNKGNFPGRFSGRQFSNSRSEMNVSTLELGDSALYLCASSVTNTGELFFGEGSRLTVL.